The 17 T cell receptor beta chains reported below all come from one sample, sequenced in a study of blood T cell repertoires in COVID-19. The table came from immunoSEQ multiplex PCR; TCRdb's copy has only in-frame clones and leaves some out. The table has about 95,000 clones, 84% seen once; the top ten hold approximately 25%. What was sequenced was peripheral blood. The receptors stem from a human donor in a cohort sampled during active COVID-19.

The chain links TRBV3-1 (or the pseudogene TRBV3-2) to TRBJ1-5, with D hard to call. The CDR3 length is 15 residues. CDR1 LGHDT and CDR2 YNNKEL come from the germline V gene (reference sequence). V lost 1 base and J 7 bases, leaving 14 bases between the germline ends. Here the CDR3 DNA reads TGTGCCAGCAGCCAAGGACGCGGAGCGAGGCAGCCCCAGCATTTT. This translates into CASSQGRGARQPQHF.

CDR3 bases: TGTGCCAGCTCACGGTTGAGCACAGGAGGGACTGAAGCTTTCTTT. This translates into CASSRLSTGGTEAFF. The chain has TRBV18 and TRBJ1-1; D may be TRBD1 (5 bases). The CDR3 runs to 15 residues. V gave up 4 bases and J gave up 5 bases, with 17 bases separating them. Germline-derived CDR1 and CDR2 are KGHSH and LQKENI.

This rearrangement joins TRBV13 to TRBJ2-2; 8 positions agree with TRBD1. The germline CDR1 and CDR2 sequences are PRHDT and FYEKMQ (reference sequence). The CDR3 spans 16 residues. With V trimmed by 2 bases and J by 1 base, 3 bases remained unmatched. CDR3: CASSLRTGLNTGELFF. The CDR3 coding sequence is TGTGCCAGCAGCTTAAGGACAGGGCTGAACACCGGGGAGCTGTTTTTT.

The chain employs TRBV11-2 and TRBJ1-5; TRBD1 matches at 9 bases. CDR3 length equals 16 residues. The germline V gene has CDR1 SGHAT and CDR2 FQNNGV. The J segment lost 6 bases and the V segment lost 0 bases, leaving 6 bases of the junction unmatched. CDR3 protein: CASSLDPGQGSQPQHF. In DNA, the CDR3 is TGTGCCAGCAGCTTAGATCCCGGACAGGGGAGTCAGCCCCAGCATTTT.

The chain recombines TRBV11-2 with TRBJ2-5; D might be TRBD2 (6 bases). Trimming shortened V by 3 bases and J by 4 bases, and 12 bases separated the two germline ends. CDR3 length: 14 amino acids. Germline V gives CDR1 SGHAT, CDR2 FQNNGV. CDR3 nucleotide sequence: TGTGCCAGCAGCTTCGGGAGACGCGGAGAGACCCAGTACTTC. Amino acid sequence: CASSFGRRGETQYF.

The chain couples TRBV19 to TRBJ1-3; 10 nucleotides line up with TRBD1. CDR1 and CDR2 (germline): LNHDA, SQIVND (reference sequence). This CDR3 has 16 residues. After removal of 7 bases from V and 5 bases from J, the junction contained 11 bases not matched to a gene. CDR3 amino acids: CASKLSGTGDRNTIYF. The CDR3 DNA reads TGTGCCAGTAAACTCTCCGGGACAGGGGATCGAAACACCATATATTTT. Looking up the rest from reference TRBV19 and TRBJ1-3 gives the full variable domain: DGGITQSPKYLFRKEGQNVTLSCEQNLNHDAMYWYRQDPGQGLRLIYYSQIVNDFQKGDIAEGYSVSREKKESFPLTVTSAQKNPTAFYLCASKLSGTGDRNTIYFGEGSWLTVV.

The V call is TRBV9, the J call TRBJ1-2; possibly TRBD1 for D (6 bases). This CDR3 is built from 14 residues. Trimming pared 4 bases from V and 4 bases from J, leaving 14 bases between. Germline V gives CDR1 SGDLS, CDR2 YYNGEE. The CDR3 DNA sequence: TGTGCCAGCAGCACAGGGATTAAAATCTATGGCTACACCTTC. This translates into CASSTGIKIYGYTF.

The chain couples TRBV5-1 to TRBJ2-1; 11 bases align to TRBD2. Per the germline V gene, CDR1 is SGHRS and CDR2 is YFSETQ. CDR3 length equals 15 residues. The junction had 6 bases not matched to a gene; V was cut back by 4 bases and J by 6 bases. CDR3 residues: CASSLMTSGTNEQFF. CDR3 DNA sequence: TGCGCCAGCAGCCTGATGACTAGCGGGACCAATGAGCAGTTCTTC.

J is TRBJ1-1 and V is TRBV6-5; D perhaps matches TRBD1 (5 bases). Trimming took off 6 bases at V and 1 base at J, with 15 bases between the two ends. This CDR3 has 15 residues. Germline V gene data show CDR1 as MNHEY and CDR2 as SVGAGI. The CDR3 loop is CASRGGGATNTEAFF. The CDR3 nucleotides are TGTGCCAGCAGGGGGGGTGGGGCCACGAACACTGAAGCTTTCTTT.

V is TRBV7-2 and J is TRBJ2-5; D remains ambiguous. In germline, CDR1 is SGHTA, CDR2 FQGNSA. The V and J ends lost 1 base and 4 bases respectively, with 4 bases between them. CDR3 length: 12 amino acids. DNA of the CDR3: TGTGCCAGCAGCTTAGATCGAGAGACCCAGTACTTC. This translates into CASSLDRETQYF.

This clone was counted once. V and J are TRBV21-1 and TRBJ1-3. TRBV21-1 is a known pseudogene. The CDR3 extends over 16 amino acids. DNA for the CDR3: TGTGCCAGCAGCCCCGGGCGGGGCATCTCTGGAAACACCATATATTTT. Amino acids: CASSPGRGISGNTIYF.

This clone was detected only a few times. The chain links TRBV3-1 (or the pseudogene TRBV3-2) to TRBJ2-7, with D perhaps TRBD2 (5 bases). CDR1 and CDR2 from the germline V gene are LGHDT and YNNKEL (reference sequence). Trimming removed 1 base from V and 4 bases from J, with 8 bases in between. The CDR3 spans 13 residues. The CDR3 nucleotides are TGTGCCAGCAGCCAAGCGGGAATTTACGAGCAGTACTTC. Amino acids: CASSQAGIYEQYF.

This chain uses TRBV5-4 with TRBJ1-2; D remains ambiguous. Per the germline V gene, CDR1 is SGHNT and CDR2 is YYREEE (reference sequence). The germline V and J ends were trimmed by 6 bases and 0 bases, with 15 bases remaining between them. The length of the CDR3 is 15 residues. The CDR3 DNA is TGTGCCAGCACCCCCCCAGGATACGCTAACTATGGCTACACCTTC. It codes for CASTPPGYANYGYTF.

The chain recombines TRBV28 with TRBJ1-5; 9 bases line up with TRBD1. The germline gives CDR1 MDHEN, CDR2 SYDVKM. The CDR3 is 14 residues long. With V trimmed by 5 bases and J by 7 bases, 6 bases remained unmatched. CDR3 nucleotides: TGTGCCAGCAGTACCCGACAGGGGGTACAGCCCCAGCATTTT. Its translation: CASSTRQGVQPQHF.

The V and J genes are TRBV5-1 and TRBJ2-2; D is possibly TRBD2 (6 bases). Germline V CDR1 and CDR2: SGHRS, YFSETQ. The CDR3 loop spans 16 amino acids. The V end lost 4 bases, the J end lost 7 bases, and 20 bases lay between the germline ends. This CDR3 reads CASSLRGLEPGGELFF. In DNA form, the CDR3 reads TGCGCCAGCAGCCTCCGGGGACTCGAACCTGGCGGGGAGCTGTTTTTT. The full variable domain, completed using reference TRBV5-1 and TRBJ2-2, is KAGVTQTPRYLIKTRGQQVTLSCSPISGHRSVSWYQQTPGQGLQFLFEYFSETQRNKGNFPGRFSGRQFSNSRSEMNVSTLELGDSALYLCASSLRGLEPGGELFFGEGSRLTVL.

The V call is TRBV11-2, the J call TRBJ2-1; 7 bases agree with TRBD2. The CDR3 loop spans 17 amino acids. Looked up from germline, CDR1 is SGHAT and CDR2 is FQNNGV. J lost 5 bases, V lost 1 base, and 11 bases had no gene match. Written as DNA, the CDR3 is TGTGCCAGCAGCTTAGCCCCCTCGGGAAGCGGGAACAATGAGCAGTTCTTC. Translating it yields CASSLAPSGSGNNEQFF. The full variable domain, its missing parts supplied by reference TRBV11-2 and TRBJ2-1, is EAGVAQSPRYKIIEKRQSVAFWCNPISGHATLYWYQQILGQGPKLLIQFQNNGVVDDSQLPKDRFSAERLKGVDSTLKIQPAKLEDSAVYLCASSLAPSGSGNNEQFFGPGTRLTVL.

CDR3 protein: CAISGGDTQYF. In DNA, the CDR3 is TGTGCCATCAGTGGAGGAGATACGCAGTATTTT. The chain couples TRBV10-3 to TRBJ2-3, with D uncertain. V lost 4 bases, J lost 5 bases, and 4 bases lay in between. The germline gives CDR1 ENHRY, CDR2 SYGVKD. The length of the CDR3 is 11 residues.